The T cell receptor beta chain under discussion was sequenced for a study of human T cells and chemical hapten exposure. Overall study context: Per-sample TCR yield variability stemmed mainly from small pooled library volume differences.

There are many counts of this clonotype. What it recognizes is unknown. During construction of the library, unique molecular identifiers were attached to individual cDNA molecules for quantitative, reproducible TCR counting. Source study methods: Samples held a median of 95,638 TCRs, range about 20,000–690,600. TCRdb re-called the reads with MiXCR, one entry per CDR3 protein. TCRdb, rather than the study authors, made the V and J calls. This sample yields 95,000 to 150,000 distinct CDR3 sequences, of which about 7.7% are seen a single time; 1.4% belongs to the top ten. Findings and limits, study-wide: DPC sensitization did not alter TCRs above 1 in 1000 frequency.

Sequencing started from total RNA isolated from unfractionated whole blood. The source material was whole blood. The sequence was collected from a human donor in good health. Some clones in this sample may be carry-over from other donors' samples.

Here the CDR3 DNA reads TGTGCCAGCAGCGTAGAGCCGGACTATGGCTACACCTTC. This encodes CASSVEPDYGYTF. V and J are TRBV9 and TRBJ1-2; D gene unclear. The CDR3 sequence is 13 residues long. Per the germline V gene, CDR1 is SGDLS and CDR2 is YYNGEE. Deletions cut 0 bases from V and 3 bases from J, with 6 bases between.